This T cell receptor (beta chain) was sequenced in a study of blood T cell repertoires in COVID-19. About the study: Acute and convalescent COVID-19 specimens originated in the United States, Italy and Spain. Sample material is recorded as cDNA or gDNA derived from T cells, B-cell-depleted T cells, or PBMCs.

The V end was cut by 2 bases, the J end by 5 bases, with 15 bases between. The CDR3 covers 15 residues. Per germline, CDR1 SGHTA and CDR2 FQGNSA. The study assigned cohorts using participant-reported clinical history. A case of COVID-19 had been met by exposed participants within 2 weeks before study entry. Some clones are missing from TCRdb's copy, which holds only in-frame ones; the method was immunoSEQ multiplex PCR. The data hold over 350,000 clones, with 90% to 95% observed a single time. This TCR derives from a woman aged 40 to 50 who had been exposed to COVID-19. The sequenced sample was PBMCs or T cells enriched from blood (not recorded which). The chain has TRBV7-2 and TRBJ2-5; D might be TRBD2 (7 bases). The chain's CDR3 is CASSLQAGALETQYF. The CDR3 nucleotides are TGTGCCAGCAGCTTACAGGCGGGGGCCCTGGAGACCCAGTACTTC. Using reference TRBV7-2 and TRBJ2-5 for the parts outside the CDR3, the full variable domain is GAGVSQSPSNKVTEKGKDVELRCDPISGHTALYWYRQSLGQGLEFLIYFQGNSAPDKSGLPSDRFSAERTGGSVSTLTIQRTQQEDSAVYLCASSLQAGALETQYFGPGTRLLVL.